The clone carrying this TCR beta chain was picked up many times. These data originate in a study of low-dose radiotherapy and immunotherapy resistance in tumors. Turning to the study itself: Aspirin was taken orally at 300 mg daily by patients, and this continued for four cycles from cycle 1 day 1.

First-strand cDNA relied on TRAV- and TRBV-specific primers spanning alpha and beta chains. Using a constant-region primer together with a V-primer adapter, TCRs were subjected to 20 to 25 PCR cycles of amplification. The authors amplified isolated mRNA by in vitro transcription. TCRdb processed the reads anew with MiXCR; each CDR3 protein has one entry. The sample lists tens of thousands of distinct CDR3 sequences; 20% to 25% were seen once. Time point defined: after trial treatment. Treatment reported: LDRT plus nivolumab, ipilimumab, low-dose cyclophosphamide and aspirin (RACIN trial). This CDR3 spans 18 amino acids. V trimming: 4 bases; J trimming: 0 bases; junction bases outside the gene matches: 8. Germline CDR1 and CDR2: SGHAT and FQNNGV.

This TCR derives from a female donor with ovarian cancer. Sequences were derived from PBMCs, sampled after low-dose radiotherapy plus immunotherapy. V gene TRBV11-2 combines with J gene TRBJ1-5; the match to TRBD1 covers 11 bases. This chain's CDR3 is CASSSPGQGDHSNQPQHF. The CDR3 coding sequence is TGTGCCAGCAGCTCGCCGGGACAGGGGGATCATAGCAATCAGCCCCAGCATTTT.